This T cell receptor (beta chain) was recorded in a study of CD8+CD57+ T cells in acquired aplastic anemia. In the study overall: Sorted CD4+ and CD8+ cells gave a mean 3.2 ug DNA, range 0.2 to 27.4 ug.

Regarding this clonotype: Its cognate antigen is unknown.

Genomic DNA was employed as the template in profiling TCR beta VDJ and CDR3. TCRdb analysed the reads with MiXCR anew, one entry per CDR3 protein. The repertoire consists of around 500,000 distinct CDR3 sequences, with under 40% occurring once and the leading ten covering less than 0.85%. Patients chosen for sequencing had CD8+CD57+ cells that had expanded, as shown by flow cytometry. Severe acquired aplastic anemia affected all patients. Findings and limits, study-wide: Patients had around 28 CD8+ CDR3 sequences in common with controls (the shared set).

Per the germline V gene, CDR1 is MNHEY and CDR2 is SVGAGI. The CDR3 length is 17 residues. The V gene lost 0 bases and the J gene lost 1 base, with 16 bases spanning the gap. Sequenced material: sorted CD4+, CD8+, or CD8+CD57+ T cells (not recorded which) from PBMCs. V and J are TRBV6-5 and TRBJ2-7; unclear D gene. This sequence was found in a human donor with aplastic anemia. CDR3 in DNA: TGTGCCAGCAGTTACTCGACCTCACATTCCCCTTCCTACGAGCAGTACTTC. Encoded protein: CASSYSTSHSPSYEQYF.